The text below deals with one T cell receptor beta chain. Germline assignment: CDR1 MNHEY and CDR2 SVGAGI. The length of the CDR3 is 15 residues. Germline trimming cut 6 bases from V and 4 bases from J; bases unmatched to any gene: 10. This entry comes from a study of blood T cells in healthy people across ages. Sample-barcoded 5' priming and a J-beta primer mix drove a second PCR of 7 to 11 cycles. TCRdb recomputed calls from the 5' RACE reads with MiXCR, one row per CDR3 protein. The sample yields some 900,000 distinct CDR3 sequences, roughly 43% seen once. The gene calls are TRBV6-5 and TRBJ1-2, with 8 bases fitting TRBD1. The sequenced sample consisted of blood. This sequence originates from a man between 25 and 39 years old in good health. The DNA for the CDR3 is TGTGCCAGCAGATTGGATACAGGGGGGACCTATGGCTACACCTTC. Its translation: CASRLDTGGTYGYTF.